This T cell receptor beta chain was profiled in a study of spatial heterogeneity in lung cancer (dated by TCRdb to about 2019). At the level of the whole study: The donors were 72 patients from the lung TRACERx cohort who had early-stage, untreated non-small cell lung cancer. In the raw uncorrected reads, each unique combination of TCR and UMI appeared on average more than ten times. Both alpha and beta chains were TCR-sequenced in a few hundred tumor regions, some 64 matched nontumor lung samples and approximately 50 PBMC samples obtained at surgery. Follow-up PBMC samples were sequenced whenever available, and the median time to follow-up was 2 to 3 years after resection. Nonsynonymous mutation counts, determined by whole-exome sequencing of tumor tissue, were related to features of the TCR repertoire. In non-small cell lung cancer, the study made a quantitative comparison of TCR alpha and beta repertoires among multiple tumor regions, matched nontumor lung and blood. More beta-chain than alpha-chain transcripts were consistently detected, likely reflecting higher beta-chain transcript abundance.

The intended sense of this specimen's time point label: blood at routine non-recurrence follow-up after resection. Whole RNA extracted from tumor and nontumor lung tissue, or from cryopreserved PBMC samples, was used for TCR sequencing without cell sorting. Only patients with enough RNA available from two or more tumor regions were chosen for TCR sequencing. This clonotype showed up many times. Its recognized antigen is unknown. Base qualities are not provided; no much larger clone lies one nucleotide away. Trimming costs V 1 base and J 12 bases, and their ends lie 13 bases apart. The CDR1 and CDR2 encoded by the germline V gene (reference sequence) are LNHDA and SQIVND. Inclusive of the bounding cysteine and phenylalanine, the CDR3 is 13 residues long. CDR3 DNA is the only sequence kept; it has 39 bases, read in frame from the first base. The library was built by means of 5' RACE. Sequencer: NextSeq 500. The TCR library protocol attached a unique molecular identifier to each TCR cDNA molecule to allow correction of PCR and sequencing errors. The paper's processing steps were these. TCR identification, UMI-based error correction and CDR3 extraction were all carried out with Decombinator tools. Expanded TCRs were defined as those above a frequency of 2 per 1,000, corresponding to the top 1% of the tumor frequency distribution. Renyi diversity was computed with the R vegan package after each repertoire had been subsampled 100 times to 5,000 TCRs. CDR3 similarity networks were built from amino acid triplet string-kernel similarity, connecting CDR3s with pairwise similarity above 0.82. The public reads were reprocessed in TCRdb via fastp at Q25 and MiXCR, keeping in-frame beta chains. Rows with a matching CDR3 protein are joined into one entry that keeps the most common DNA and genes. The V and J calls here are based on TCRdb, not the publication. The sample includes roughly 99,000 distinct CDR3 sequences, with approximately 19% observed a single time. About a fifth of the sample lies in the top ten.

The paper's findings and limits, for the study overall: Ubiquitous expanded tumor TCRs showed up in blood more often at tumor resection than at routine follow-up. Only 13 to 15 patients were included in the comparisons of baseline and follow-up blood repertoires. Additional single-cell paired TCR alpha and beta sequencing was considered necessary to confirm, at a functional level, the hypothesis that regional TCRs recognize regional mutations.

Recombination joined TRBV19 with TRBJ2-1; the D gene could be TRBD1 or TRBD2, each one agreeing over 5 bases. Source: PBMCs, taken at follow-up. This receptor was identified in a male donor with early-stage non-small cell lung cancer. The nucleotides read TGTGCCAGTAGTATAGGGCCGGGACGTACGCAGTTCTTC. It is translated as CASSIGPGRTQFF.